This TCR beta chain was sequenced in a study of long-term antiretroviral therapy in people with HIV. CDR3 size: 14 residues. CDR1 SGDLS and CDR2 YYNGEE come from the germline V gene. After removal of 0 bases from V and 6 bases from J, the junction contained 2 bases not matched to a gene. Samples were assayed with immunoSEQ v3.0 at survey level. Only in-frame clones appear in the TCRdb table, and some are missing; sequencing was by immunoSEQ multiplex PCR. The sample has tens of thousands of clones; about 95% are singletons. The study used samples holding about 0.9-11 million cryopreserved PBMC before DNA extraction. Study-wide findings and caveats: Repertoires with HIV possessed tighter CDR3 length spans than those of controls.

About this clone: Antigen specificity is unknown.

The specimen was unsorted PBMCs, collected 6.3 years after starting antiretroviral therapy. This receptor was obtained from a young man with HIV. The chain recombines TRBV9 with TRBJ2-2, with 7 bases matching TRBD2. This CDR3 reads CASSVERDSGELFF. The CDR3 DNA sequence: TGTGCCAGCAGCGTAGAGCGGGATTCCGGGGAGCTGTTTTTT. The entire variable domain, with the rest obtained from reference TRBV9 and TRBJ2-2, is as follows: DSGVTQTPKHLITATGQRVTLRCSPRSGDLSVYWYQQSLDQGLQFLIQYYNGEERAKGNILERFSAQQFPDLHSELNLSSLELGDSALYFCASSVERDSGELFFGEGSRLTVL.